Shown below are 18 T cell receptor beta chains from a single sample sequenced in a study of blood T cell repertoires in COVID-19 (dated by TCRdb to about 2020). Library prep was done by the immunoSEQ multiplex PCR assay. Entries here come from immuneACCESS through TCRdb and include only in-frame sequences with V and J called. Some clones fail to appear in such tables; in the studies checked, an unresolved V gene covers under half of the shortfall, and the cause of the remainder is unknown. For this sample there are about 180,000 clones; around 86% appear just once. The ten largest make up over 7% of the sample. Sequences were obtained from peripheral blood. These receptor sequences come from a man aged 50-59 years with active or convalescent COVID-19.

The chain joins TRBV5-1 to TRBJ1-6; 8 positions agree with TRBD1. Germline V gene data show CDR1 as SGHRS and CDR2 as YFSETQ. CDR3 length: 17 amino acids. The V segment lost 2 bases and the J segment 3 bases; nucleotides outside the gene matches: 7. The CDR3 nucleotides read TGCGCCAGCAGCTTATCCCGACAGGGGTTCTATAATTCACCCCTCCACTTT. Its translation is CASSLSRQGFYNSPLHF. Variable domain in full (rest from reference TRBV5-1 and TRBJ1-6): KAGVTQTPRYLIKTRGQQVTLSCSPISGHRSVSWYQQTPGQGLQFLFEYFSETQRNKGNFPGRFSGRQFSNSRSEMNVSTLELGDSALYLCASSLSRQGFYNSPLHFGNGTRLTVT.

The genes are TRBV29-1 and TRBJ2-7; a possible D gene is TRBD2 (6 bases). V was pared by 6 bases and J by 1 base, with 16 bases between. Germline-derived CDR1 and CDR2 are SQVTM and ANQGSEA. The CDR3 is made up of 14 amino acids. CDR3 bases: TGCAGCGTATCACCCGGGAGCCTGTCCTACGAGCAGTACTTC. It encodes CSVSPGSLSYEQYF.

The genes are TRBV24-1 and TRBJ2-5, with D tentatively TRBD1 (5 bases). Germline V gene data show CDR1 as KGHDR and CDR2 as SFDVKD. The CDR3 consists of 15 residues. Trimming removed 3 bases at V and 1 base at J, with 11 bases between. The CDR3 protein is CATSDKGRPQETQYF. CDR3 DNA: TGTGCCACCAGTGATAAGGGGCGTCCCCAAGAGACCCAGTACTTC.

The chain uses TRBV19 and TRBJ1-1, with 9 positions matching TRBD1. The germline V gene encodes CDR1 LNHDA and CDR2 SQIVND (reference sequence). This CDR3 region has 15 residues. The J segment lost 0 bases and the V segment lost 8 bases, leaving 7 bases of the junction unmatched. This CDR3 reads CASRKQGAVNTEAFF. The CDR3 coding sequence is TGTGCCAGTCGGAAACAGGGGGCGGTGAACACTGAAGCTTTCTTT.

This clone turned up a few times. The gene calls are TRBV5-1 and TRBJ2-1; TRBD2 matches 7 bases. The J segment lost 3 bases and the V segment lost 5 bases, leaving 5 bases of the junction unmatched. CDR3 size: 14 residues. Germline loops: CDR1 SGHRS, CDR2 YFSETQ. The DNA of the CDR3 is TGCGCCAGCAGGACGTGGGAGGGCTACAATGAGCAGTTCTTC. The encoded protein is CASRTWEGYNEQFF.

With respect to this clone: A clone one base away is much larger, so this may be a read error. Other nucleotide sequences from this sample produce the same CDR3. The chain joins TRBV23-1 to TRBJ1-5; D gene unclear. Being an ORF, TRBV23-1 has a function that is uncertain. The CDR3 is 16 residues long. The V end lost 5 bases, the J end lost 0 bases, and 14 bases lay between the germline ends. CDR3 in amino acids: CASSLRGRDSNQPQHF. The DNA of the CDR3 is TGCGCCAGCAGTTTACGGGGAAGAGATAGCAATCAGCCCCAGCATTTT.

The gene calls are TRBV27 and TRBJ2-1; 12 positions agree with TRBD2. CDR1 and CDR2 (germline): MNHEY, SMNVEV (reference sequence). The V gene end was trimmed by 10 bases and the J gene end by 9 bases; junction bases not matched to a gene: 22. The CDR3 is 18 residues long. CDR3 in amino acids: CATPSLGETSGSAGEQFF. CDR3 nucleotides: TGTGCCACCCCTTCACTAGGGGAGACTAGCGGGAGTGCGGGTGAGCAGTTCTTC.

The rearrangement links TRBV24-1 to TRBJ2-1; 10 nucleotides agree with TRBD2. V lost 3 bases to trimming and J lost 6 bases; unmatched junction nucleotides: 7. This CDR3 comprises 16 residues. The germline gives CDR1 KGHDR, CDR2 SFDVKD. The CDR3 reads CATSDPGLAVVNEQFF. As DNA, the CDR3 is TGTGCCACCAGTGATCCCGGACTAGCGGTCGTCAATGAGCAGTTCTTC.

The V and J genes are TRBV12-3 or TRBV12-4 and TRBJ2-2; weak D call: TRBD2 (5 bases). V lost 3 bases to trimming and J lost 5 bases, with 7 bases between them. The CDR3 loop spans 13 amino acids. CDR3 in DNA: TGTGCCAGCAGTTTGCGGGTGACCGGGGAGCTGTTTTTT. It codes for CASSLRVTGELFF.

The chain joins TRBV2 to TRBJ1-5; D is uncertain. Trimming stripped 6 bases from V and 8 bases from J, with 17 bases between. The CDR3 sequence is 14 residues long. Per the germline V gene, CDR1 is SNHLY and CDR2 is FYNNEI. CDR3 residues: CASSGLGGKEPQHF. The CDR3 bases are TGTGCCAGCAGCGGGCTCGGAGGGAAGGAGCCCCAGCATTTT.

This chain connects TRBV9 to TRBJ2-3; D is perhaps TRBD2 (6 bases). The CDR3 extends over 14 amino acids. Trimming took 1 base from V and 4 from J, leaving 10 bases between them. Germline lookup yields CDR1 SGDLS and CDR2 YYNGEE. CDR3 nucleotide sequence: TGTGCCAGCAGCGTAAAAGGGACTCCAGATACGCAGTATTTT. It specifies CASSVKGTPDTQYF.

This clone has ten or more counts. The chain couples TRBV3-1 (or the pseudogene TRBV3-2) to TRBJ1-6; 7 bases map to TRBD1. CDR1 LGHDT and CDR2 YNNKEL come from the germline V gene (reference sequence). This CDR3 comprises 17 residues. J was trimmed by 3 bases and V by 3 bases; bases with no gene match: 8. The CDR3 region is CASSQTGPFNYNSPLHF. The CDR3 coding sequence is TGTGCCAGCAGCCAGACAGGGCCGTTCAACTATAATTCACCCCTCCACTTT.

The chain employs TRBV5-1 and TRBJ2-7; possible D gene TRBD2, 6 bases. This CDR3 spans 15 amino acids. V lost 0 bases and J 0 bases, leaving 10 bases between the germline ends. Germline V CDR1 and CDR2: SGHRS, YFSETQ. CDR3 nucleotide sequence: TGCGCCAGCAGCTTGGGTGGGGGGAGCTCCTACGAGCAGTACTTC. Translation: CASSLGGGSSYEQYF.

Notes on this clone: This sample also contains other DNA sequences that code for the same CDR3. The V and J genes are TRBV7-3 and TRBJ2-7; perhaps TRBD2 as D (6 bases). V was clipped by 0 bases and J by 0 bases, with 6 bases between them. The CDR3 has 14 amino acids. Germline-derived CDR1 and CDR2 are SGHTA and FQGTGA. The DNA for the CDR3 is TGTGCCAGCAGCTTAACCGGGGGCTCCTACGAGCAGTACTTC. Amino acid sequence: CASSLTGGSYEQYF. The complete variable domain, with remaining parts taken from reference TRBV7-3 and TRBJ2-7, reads GAGVSQTPSNKVTEKGKYVELRCDPISGHTALYWYRQSLGQGPEFLIYFQGTGAADDSGLPNDRFFAVRPEGSVSTLKIQRTERGDSAVYLCASSLTGGSYEQYFGPGTRLTVT.

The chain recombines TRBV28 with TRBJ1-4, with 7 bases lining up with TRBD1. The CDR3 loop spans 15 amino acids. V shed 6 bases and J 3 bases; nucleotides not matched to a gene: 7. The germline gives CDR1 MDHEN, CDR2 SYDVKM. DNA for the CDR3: TGTGCCAGCAGCTCAGGGACAGCTTCTAATGAAAAACTGTTTTTT. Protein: CASSSGTASNEKLFF.

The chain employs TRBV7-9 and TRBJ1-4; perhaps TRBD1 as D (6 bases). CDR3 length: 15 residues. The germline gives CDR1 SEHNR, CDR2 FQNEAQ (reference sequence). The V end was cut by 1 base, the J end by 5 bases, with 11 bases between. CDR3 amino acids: CASSLGSGVNEKLFF. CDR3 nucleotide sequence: TGTGCCAGCAGCTTAGGGTCAGGGGTCAATGAAAAACTGTTTTTT.

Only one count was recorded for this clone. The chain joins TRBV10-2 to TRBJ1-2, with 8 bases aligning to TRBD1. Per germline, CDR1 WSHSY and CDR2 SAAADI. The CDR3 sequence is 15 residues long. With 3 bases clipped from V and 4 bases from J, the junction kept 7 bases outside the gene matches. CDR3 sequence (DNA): TGCGCCAGCAGTGATAGCCAGGGGGCTACCTATGGCTACACCTTC. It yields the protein CASSDSQGATYGYTF.

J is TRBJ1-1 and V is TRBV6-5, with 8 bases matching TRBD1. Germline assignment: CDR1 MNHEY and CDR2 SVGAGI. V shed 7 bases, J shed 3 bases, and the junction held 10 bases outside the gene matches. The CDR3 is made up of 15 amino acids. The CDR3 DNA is TGTGCCAGCAACGAAGACAGGGGAGTTGACACTGAAGCTTTCTTT. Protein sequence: CASNEDRGVDTEAFF.